The next 32 T cell receptor beta chains were all read from a single sample in a study of blood T cell repertoires in COVID-19. Here immunoSEQ multiplex PCR was the method, and the copy in TCRdb shows in-frame clones only, minus some. Of under 350,000 clones in the sample, 75% to 90% were seen once. Sequencing was done on a sample of peripheral blood. These receptors were obtained from a woman aged 70-85 years with acute or convalescent COVID-19.

The chain is built from TRBV2 and TRBJ1-1; no definite D call. Germline CDR1 SNHLY, CDR2 FYNNEI. Between the trimmed V and J ends, which lost 5 bases and 11 bases, there was a span of 15 bases. The CDR3 spans 12 residues. CDR3 sequence (DNA): TGTGCCAGCAGTTTAAACCAGGTTGACGCTTTCTTT. Its translation: CASSLNQVDAFF.

This chain joins TRBV5-1 and TRBJ2-7; 9 bases agree with TRBD2. Trimming took 5 bases from V and 3 from J; bases not matched to a gene: 3. Germline CDR1 is SGHRS and CDR2 is YFSETQ. CDR3 length: 13 amino acids. CDR3 in DNA: TGCGCCAGCAGACTGACTAGCGGCTACGAGCAGTACTTC. It is translated as CASRLTSGYEQYF.

V gene TRBV25-1 combines with J gene TRBJ1-1, with D possibly being TRBD1 (5 bases). This CDR3 contains 12 residues. V was pared by 1 base and J by 11 bases, with 11 bases between. Germline CDR1 and CDR2: MGHDK and SYGVNS. CDR3 sequence (DNA): TGTGCCAGCAGTGAATCGATTCGGGGGGCTTTCTTT. Amino acid sequence: CASSESIRGAFF.

J is TRBJ2-3 and V is TRBV7-9, with a weak D call TRBD2 (6 bases). From germline, CDR1 is SEHNR and CDR2 FQNEAQ (reference sequence). The CDR3 totals 16 residues. With 4 bases removed from V and 0 bases from J, the gap between germline ends came to 14 bases. The CDR3 bases are TGTGCCAGCAGCTCCGGAGGAGGGATAAGCACAGATACGCAGTATTTT. It encodes CASSSGGGISTDTQYF.

This rearrangement joins TRBV11-3 to TRBJ2-3; the D is unclear. The CDR3 covers 12 residues. Germline V gene sequence: CDR1 SGHNT, CDR2 YENEEA. V lost 5 bases to trimming and J lost 5 bases, with 8 bases between them. CDR3 DNA sequence: TGTGCCAGCAGCGACGGAGAAGATACGCAGTATTTT. This codes for CASSDGEDTQYF.

J is TRBJ2-7 and V is TRBV3-1 (or the pseudogene TRBV3-2); the D is unclear. The CDR3 is 12 residues long. Germline-derived CDR1 and CDR2 are LGHDT and YNNKEL (reference sequence). V was trimmed by 3 bases and J by 7 bases, leaving 10 bases between them. The CDR3 DNA follows: TGTGCCAGCAGCCAGACACCAACTGAGCAGTACTTC. Amino acids: CASSQTPTEQYF.

This chain joins TRBV21-1 and TRBJ2-3; the D segment call TRBD2 is taken from the table without a DNA check. TRBV21-1 is a pseudogene segment. The CDR3 runs to 17 residues. DNA for the CDR3: TGTGCCAGCAGCAAAGTTAAGGGGGGAGGGAGCACAGATACGCAGTATTTT. Residues: CASSKVKGGGSTDTQYF.

The CDR3 is CASMESSSYNSPLHF. The CDR3 region has the DNA TGTGCCAGTATGGAGTCCAGCTCCTATAATTCACCCCTCCACTTT. The rearrangement links TRBV19 to TRBJ1-6; no clear D. Germline lookup yields CDR1 LNHDA and CDR2 SQIVND (reference sequence). The CDR3 totals 15 residues. Trimming took off 7 bases at V and 0 bases at J, with 10 bases between the two ends.

With regard to this clone: The sample carries other DNA sequences with the same CDR3. Written as DNA, the CDR3 is TGTGCCAGCTCACCCGGGGAGGAGGGGAACACTGAAGCTTTCTTT. Protein: CASSPGEEGNTEAFF. This rearrangement joins TRBV18 to TRBJ1-1; D not certain. Trimming took off 3 bases at V and 1 base at J, with 12 bases between the two ends. In germline, CDR1 is KGHSH, CDR2 LQKENI. This CDR3 is built from 15 residues. Full variable domain (remainder filled in from reference TRBV18 and TRBJ1-1): NAGVMQNPRHLVRRRGQEARLRCSPMKGHSHVYWYRQLPEEGLKFMVYLQKENIIDESGMPKERFSAEFPKEGPSILRIQQVVRGDSAAYFCASSPGEEGNTEAFFGQGTRLTVV.

The chain links TRBV11-2 to TRBJ2-3; TRBD2 matches 7 bases. V gave up 5 bases and J gave up 4 bases; unmatched junction bases: 9. Germline assignment: CDR1 SGHAT and CDR2 FQNNGV. The CDR3 is 15 residues long. CDR3 sequence: CASSPREGLADTQYF. As DNA, the CDR3 is TGTGCCAGCAGCCCCAGGGAGGGGTTAGCAGATACGCAGTATTTT.

This chain connects TRBV5-1 to TRBJ1-1, with D unresolved. This CDR3 region has 14 residues. Trimming took 0 bases from V and 1 from J, leaving 7 bases between them. Germline V lookup: CDR1 SGHRS, CDR2 YFSETQ. The CDR3 coding sequence is TGCGCCAGCAGCTTGGCCAACGGGAACACTGAAGCTTTCTTT. Its protein product is CASSLANGNTEAFF.

The chain has TRBV6-5 and TRBJ1-2, with D unresolved. Germline assignment: CDR1 MNHEY and CDR2 SVGAGI. There are 12 residues in the CDR3. V was shortened by 3 bases and J by 8 bases, with 10 bases between the two germline ends. CDR3 DNA sequence: TGTGCCAGCAGTTATGCGGGTGGAGGCTACACCTTC. This encodes CASSYAGGGYTF.

The gene calls are TRBV5-4 and TRBJ1-4; 8 nucleotides align to TRBD1. The CDR3 consists of 15 residues. Germline CDR1 SGHNT, CDR2 YYREEE (reference sequence). The trim removed 5 bases at V and 4 bases at J, leaving 7 bases unmatched. In nucleotides, the CDR3 is TGTGCCAGCAGGCCGAACAGGGGGATTAATGAAAAACTGTTTTTT. This encodes CASRPNRGINEKLFF.

This rearrangement joins TRBV5-1 to TRBJ1-5, with D perhaps matching TRBD1 (6 bases). Germline-derived CDR1 and CDR2 are SGHRS and YFSETQ. The CDR3 extends over 13 amino acids. Between the trimmed V and J ends, which lost 4 bases and 4 bases, there was a span of 9 bases. Here the CDR3 DNA reads TGCGCCAGCAGCCCAGGGGAGAATCAGCCCCAGCATTTT. Translated: CASSPGENQPQHF.

V is TRBV18 and J is TRBJ2-7, with 10 bases fitting TRBD1. The CDR3 totals 15 residues. Germline V gene data show CDR1 as KGHSH and CDR2 as LQKENI. V dropped 2 bases and J dropped 4; count of bases not matched to a gene: 5. The CDR3 DNA sequence: TGTGCCAGCTCACCAACGGGACAGGGGCTATACGAGCAGTACTTC. It encodes CASSPTGQGLYEQYF. The entire variable domain, with the rest obtained from reference TRBV18 and TRBJ2-7, is as follows: NAGVMQNPRHLVRRRGQEARLRCSPMKGHSHVYWYRQLPEEGLKFMVYLQKENIIDESGMPKERFSAEFPKEGPSILRIQQVVRGDSAAYFCASSPTGQGLYEQYFGPGTRLTVT.

This clone was detected only a few times. V and J are TRBV5-6 and TRBJ1-2; the D gene is possibly TRBD1 (5 bases). There are 16 residues in the CDR3. Trimming took 1 base from V and 6 from J, leaving 19 bases between them. Per the germline V gene, CDR1 is SGHDT and CDR2 is YYEEEE. The chain's CDR3 is CASSLNLGARGNGYTF. In DNA form, the CDR3 reads TGTGCCAGCAGCTTGAATCTTGGGGCGCGGGGTAATGGCTACACCTTC.

The chain recombines TRBV2 with TRBJ1-3; 7 nucleotides agree with TRBD1. Germline CDR1 SNHLY, CDR2 FYNNEI. This CDR3 has 14 residues. Trimming at V came to 6 bases and at J to 2 bases, leaving 4 bases not matched to a gene. CDR3 sequence reads: CASSPQGAGNTIYF. The CDR3 DNA reads TGTGCCAGCAGCCCTCAGGGGGCTGGAAACACCATATATTTT.

The V gene is TRBV7-2, the J gene TRBJ2-1; no clear D. The CDR3 sequence is 12 residues long. CDR1 and CDR2 from the germline V gene are SGHTA and FQGNSA. Trimming left V 5 bases short and J 6 bases short, with 8 bases between. CDR3 sequence reads: CASSPAPNEQFF. The CDR3 nucleotides are TGTGCCAGCAGCCCCGCGCCCAATGAGCAGTTCTTC.

The chain couples TRBV6-6 to TRBJ2-3, with D perhaps TRBD2 (6 bases). In germline, CDR1 is MNHNY, CDR2 SVGAGI (reference sequence). V was trimmed by 2 bases and J by 4 bases, leaving 16 bases between them. This CDR3 spans 16 amino acids. The DNA of the CDR3 is TGTGCCAGCAGTTACGCCGGAGGGCAAGGCGCAGATACGCAGTATTTT. As protein: CASSYAGGQGADTQYF.

With regard to this clone: Other DNA sequences in the same sample also yield this CDR3. This chain links TRBV6-5 with TRBJ2-7, with D perhaps TRBD1 (5 bases). Germline V gives CDR1 MNHEY, CDR2 SVGAGI. The V gene lost 5 bases and the J gene lost 0 bases, with 8 bases spanning the gap. CDR3 length equals 13 residues. The CDR3 region is CASSRQSSYEQYF. CDR3 nucleotide sequence: TGTGCCAGCAGTCGACAGTCCTCCTACGAGCAGTACTTC.

In this sample, this clone turned up a few times. The V and J genes are TRBV12-3 or TRBV12-4 and TRBJ1-6; D is unresolved. The V end lost 2 bases, the J end lost 10 bases, and 9 bases lay between the germline ends. The CDR3 has 13 amino acids. The CDR3 protein is CASSLRLGSPLHF. The CDR3 nucleotides read TGTGCCAGCAGTTTACGACTCGGATCACCCCTCCACTTT.

This clone was seen once. The chain couples TRBV7-6 to TRBJ1-3; 10 bases fit TRBD1. The CDR3 length is 18 residues. V shed 3 bases and J 0 bases; nucleotides not matched to a gene: 8. Looked up from germline, CDR1 is SGHVS and CDR2 is FNYEAQ. The CDR3 loop is CASSLGQGISISGNTIYF. CDR3 nucleotide sequence: TGTGCCAGCAGCTTGGGACAGGGGATATCCATCTCTGGAAACACCATATATTTT.

This clone was counted a few times. CDR3 residues: CASSGGHEAFF. CDR3 DNA sequence: TGTGCCAGCAGCGGGGGGCACGAAGCTTTCTTT. The rearrangement uses TRBV2 and TRBJ1-1, with D possibly TRBD1 on 6 matching bases. The CDR3 spans 11 residues. V lost 6 bases to trimming and J lost 8 bases, with 10 bases between them. The germline V gene has CDR1 SNHLY and CDR2 FYNNEI.

This clone showed up just once. This chain connects TRBV6-6 to TRBJ1-1, with 8 bases that match TRBD1. The germline V gene has CDR1 MNHNY and CDR2 SVGAGI (reference sequence). With V trimmed by 4 bases and J by 1 base, 2 bases remained unmatched. The CDR3 is made up of 14 amino acids. CDR3: CASSSTGGNTEAFF. DNA for the CDR3: TGTGCCAGCAGTTCCACAGGGGGGAACACTGAAGCTTTCTTT.

V usage is TRBV19 and J usage is TRBJ2-1, with 8 bases fitting TRBD1. The germline CDR1 and CDR2 sequences are LNHDA and SQIVND (reference sequence). The CDR3 extends over 14 amino acids. The J segment lost 4 bases and the V segment lost 10 bases, leaving 9 bases of the junction unmatched. In DNA form, the CDR3 reads TGTGCCACCTTAGACAGGGGTTTTTACAATGAGCAGTTCTTC. Translated, it gives CATLDRGFYNEQFF. Combining the CDR3 with reference TRBV19 and TRBJ2-1 gives the whole variable domain DGGITQSPKYLFRKEGQNVTLSCEQNLNHDAMYWYRQDPGQGLRLIYYSQIVNDFQKGDIAEGYSVSREKKESFPLTVTSAQKNPTAFYLCATLDRGFYNEQFFGPGTRLTVL.

This sequence joins TRBV11-2 and TRBJ2-7; tentative D call: TRBD1 (5 bases). The V gene lost 6 bases and the J gene lost 4 bases, with 7 bases spanning the gap. This CDR3 is 11 amino acids long. Germline CDR1 and CDR2: SGHAT and FQNNGV. The chain's CDR3 is CASRTAYEQYF. Here the CDR3 DNA reads TGTGCCAGCAGGACAGCTTACGAGCAGTACTTC. Complete variable domain (other parts from reference TRBV11-2 and TRBJ2-7): EAGVAQSPRYKIIEKRQSVAFWCNPISGHATLYWYQQILGQGPKLLIQFQNNGVVDDSQLPKDRFSAERLKGVDSTLKIQPAKLEDSAVYLCASRTAYEQYFGPGTRLTVT.

J is TRBJ2-2 and V is TRBV19; unclear D gene. This CDR3 region has 14 residues. Germline CDR1 and CDR2: LNHDA and SQIVND (reference sequence). Deletions cut 4 bases from V and 6 bases from J, with 12 bases between. CDR3 in DNA: TGTGCCAGTAGTAAAGTATTCCTAGCCGGGGAGCTGTTTTTT. As protein: CASSKVFLAGELFF.

The chain couples TRBV19 to TRBJ1-6; D gene ambiguous. The CDR3 extends over 14 amino acids. Looked up from germline, CDR1 is LNHDA and CDR2 is SQIVND (reference sequence). V shed 5 bases and J shed 8 bases, with 13 bases lying between them. CDR3 in amino acids: CASSPRSRDSPLHF. CDR3 sequence (DNA): TGTGCCAGTAGTCCACGAAGCCGAGATTCACCCCTCCACTTT.

This chain joins TRBV5-4 and TRBJ1-1; no clear D. V lost 0 bases and J 2 bases, leaving 11 bases between the germline ends. CDR1 is SGHNT and CDR2 is YYREEE in the germline V gene (reference sequence). The length of the CDR3 is 15 residues. The CDR3 DNA reads as TGTGCCAGCAGCTTGGGCTGGACGGGAAACACTGAAGCTTTCTTT. Encoded protein: CASSLGWTGNTEAFF.

The V gene is TRBV10-3, the J gene TRBJ1-1; 7 bases match TRBD1. The length of the CDR3 is 14 residues. Trimming took 5 bases from V and 7 from J; bases not matched to a gene: 10. Germline V gene data show CDR1 as ENHRY and CDR2 as SYGVKD. The CDR3 DNA follows: TGTGCCATCAGTTCCCGACAGGGCGAAGGTGAAGCTTTCTTT. Protein product: CAISSRQGEGEAFF.

The V and J genes are TRBV19 and TRBJ1-6; D uncertain. V lost 9 bases to trimming and J lost 0 bases, with 12 bases between them. CDR3 length: 15 amino acids. Germline V CDR1 and CDR2: LNHDA, SQIVND (reference sequence). CDR3 sequence reads: CASKKQSSYNSPLHF. The DNA for the CDR3 is TGTGCCAGCAAAAAACAGAGCTCCTATAATTCACCCCTCCACTTT.

The genes are TRBV4-2 and TRBJ1-6; a possible D gene is TRBD1 (5 bases). Between the trimmed V and J ends, which lost 4 bases and 10 bases, there was a span of 17 bases. There are 15 residues in the CDR3. Germline-derived CDR1 and CDR2 are LGHNA and YNFKEQ. The CDR3 DNA follows: TGTGCCAGCAGCCGGGAGGACGGGGGAGGATCACCCCTCCACTTT. Translated, it gives CASSREDGGGSPLHF.